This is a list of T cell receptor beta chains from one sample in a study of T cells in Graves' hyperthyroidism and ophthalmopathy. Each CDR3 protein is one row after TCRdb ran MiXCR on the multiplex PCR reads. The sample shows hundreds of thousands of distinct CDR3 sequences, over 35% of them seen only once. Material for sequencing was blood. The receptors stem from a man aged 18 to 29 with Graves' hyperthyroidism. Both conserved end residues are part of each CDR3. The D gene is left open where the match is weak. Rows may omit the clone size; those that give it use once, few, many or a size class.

CDR3nt: TGTGCCAGCGACGGTGGAGAGACCCAGTACTTC; CDR3aa: CASDGGETQYF; d_gene: -; v_gene: TRBV25-1; j_gene: TRBJ2-5; abundance: -
CDR3nt: TGCAGTGTCCCGACAGGGCACCCCTACGAGCAGTACTTC; CDR3aa: CSVPTGHPYEQYF; d_gene: TRBD1; v_gene: TRBV20-1; j_gene: TRBJ2-7; abundance: many
CDR3nt: TGTGCCAGTAGTATCCAAGCGGGAGGGCCCAGCGAGCAGTACTTC; CDR3aa: CASSIQAGGPSEQYF; d_gene: TRBD2; v_gene: TRBV19; j_gene: TRBJ2-7; abundance: -
CDR3nt: TGTGCCAGCAGCCAAGACGGACTACCAGGGGAGACCCAGTACTTC; CDR3aa: CASSQDGLPGETQYF; d_gene: -; v_gene: TRBV2; j_gene: TRBJ2-5; abundance: many
CDR3nt: TGTGCCAGCAGCTTAAGAGCGGGAGTAAGCTCCGGGGAGCTGTTTTTT; CDR3aa: CASSLRAGVSSGELFF; d_gene: TRBD2; v_gene: TRBV7-9; j_gene: TRBJ2-2; abundance: -
CDR3nt: TGTGCCAGCAGCGTAGTTCCTTTCGGAGAGACCCAGTACTTC; CDR3aa: CASSVVPFGETQYF; d_gene: -; v_gene: TRBV9; j_gene: TRBJ2-5; abundance: -
CDR3nt: TGTGCCAGTAGTAAGCGGGAGGCCTCCTACGAGCAGTACTTC; CDR3aa: CASSKREASYEQYF; d_gene: TRBD2; v_gene: TRBV19; j_gene: TRBJ2-7; abundance: many
CDR3nt: TGTGCCAGCAGTTCCACCCTTGACACTGAAGCTTTCTTT; CDR3aa: CASSSTLDTEAFF; d_gene: -; v_gene: TRBV6-5; j_gene: TRBJ1-1; abundance: few
CDR3nt: TGTGCCAGCAGCCCTGACGGAGGGGCCGGGAATGAAAAACTGTTTTTT; CDR3aa: CASSPDGGAGNEKLFF; d_gene: -; v_gene: TRBV12-3/TRBV12-4; j_gene: TRBJ1-4; abundance: -
CDR3nt: TGTGCCAGCAGCTTGGGGGGACGTATGAACACTGAAGCTTTCTTT; CDR3aa: CASSLGGRMNTEAFF; d_gene: -; v_gene: TRBV5-6; j_gene: TRBJ1-1; abundance: few
CDR3nt: TGCAGTGCTACTAGGGTGGTCGGTTCACCCCTCCACTTT; CDR3aa: CSATRVVGSPLHF; d_gene: -; v_gene: TRBV20-1; j_gene: TRBJ1-6; abundance: many
CDR3nt: TGTGCCAGCAGCCAGGTGGGATCCACCGGGGAGCTGTTTTTT; CDR3aa: CASSQVGSTGELFF; d_gene: -; v_gene: TRBV7-2; j_gene: TRBJ2-2; abundance: -
CDR3nt: TGTGCCCCCAGAAGGGGAGCCGATGGCTACACCTTC; CDR3aa: CAPRRGADGYTF; d_gene: -; v_gene: TRBV6-4; j_gene: TRBJ1-2; abundance: -
CDR3nt: TGCGCCAGCAGTGAGTCGGAGGGACGCTCTGGAAACACCATATATTTT; CDR3aa: CASSESEGRSGNTIYF; d_gene: -; v_gene: TRBV10-2; j_gene: TRBJ1-3; abundance: -
CDR3nt: TGTGCCAGCAGTGAGTGGGAGGCACCTACTAAAGAGCAGTACTTC; CDR3aa: CASSEWEAPTKEQYF; d_gene: -; v_gene: TRBV7-9; j_gene: TRBJ2-7; abundance: -
CDR3nt: TGTGCCAGCAGTTTGTCAAGGGACAGTCGGACTGAAGCTTTCTTT; CDR3aa: CASSLSRDSRTEAFF; d_gene: TRBD1; v_gene: TRBV24-1; j_gene: TRBJ1-1; abundance: few